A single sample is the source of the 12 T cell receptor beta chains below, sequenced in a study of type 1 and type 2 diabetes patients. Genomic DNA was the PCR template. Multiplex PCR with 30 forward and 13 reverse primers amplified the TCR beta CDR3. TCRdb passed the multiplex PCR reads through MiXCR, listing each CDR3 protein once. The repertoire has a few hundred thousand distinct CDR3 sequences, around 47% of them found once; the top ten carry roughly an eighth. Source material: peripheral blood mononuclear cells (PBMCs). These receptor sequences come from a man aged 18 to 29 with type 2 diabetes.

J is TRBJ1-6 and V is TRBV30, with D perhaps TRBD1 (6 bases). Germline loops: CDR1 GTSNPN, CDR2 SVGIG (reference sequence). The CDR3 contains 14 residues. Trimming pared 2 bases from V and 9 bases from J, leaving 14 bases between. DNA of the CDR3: TGTGCCTGGAGTCCAGCAGGGGTAGCTTCACCCCTCCACTTT. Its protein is CAWSPAGVASPLHF.

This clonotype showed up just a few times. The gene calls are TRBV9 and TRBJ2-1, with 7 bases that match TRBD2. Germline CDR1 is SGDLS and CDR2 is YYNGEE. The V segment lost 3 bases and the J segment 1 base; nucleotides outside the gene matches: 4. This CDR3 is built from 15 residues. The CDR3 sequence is CASSERDYSYNEQFF. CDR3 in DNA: TGTGCCAGCAGCGAGCGGGACTATTCCTACAATGAGCAGTTCTTC.

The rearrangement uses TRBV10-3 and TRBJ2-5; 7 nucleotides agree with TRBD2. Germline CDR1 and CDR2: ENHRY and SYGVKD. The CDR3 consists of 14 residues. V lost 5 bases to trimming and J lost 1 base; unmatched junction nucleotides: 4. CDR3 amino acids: CAISKAGPQETQYF. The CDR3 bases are TGTGCCATCAGTAAAGCGGGACCCCAAGAGACCCAGTACTTC.

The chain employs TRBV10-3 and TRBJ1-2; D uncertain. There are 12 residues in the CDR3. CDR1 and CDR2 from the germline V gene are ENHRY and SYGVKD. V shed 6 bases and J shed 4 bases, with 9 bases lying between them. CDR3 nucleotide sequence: TGTGCCATCAGAGACGGAAGCTATGGCTACACCTTC. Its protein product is CAIRDGSYGYTF.

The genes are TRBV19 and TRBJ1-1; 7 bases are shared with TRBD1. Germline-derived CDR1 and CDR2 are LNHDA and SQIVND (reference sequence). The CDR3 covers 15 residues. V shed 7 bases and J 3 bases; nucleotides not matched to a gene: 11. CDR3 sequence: CASTAYRGVYTEAFF. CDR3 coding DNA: TGTGCCAGTACCGCTTACAGGGGCGTGTACACTGAAGCTTTCTTT. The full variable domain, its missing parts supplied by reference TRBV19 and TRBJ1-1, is DGGITQSPKYLFRKEGQNVTLSCEQNLNHDAMYWYRQDPGQGLRLIYYSQIVNDFQKGDIAEGYSVSREKKESFPLTVTSAQKNPTAFYLCASTAYRGVYTEAFFGQGTRLTVV.

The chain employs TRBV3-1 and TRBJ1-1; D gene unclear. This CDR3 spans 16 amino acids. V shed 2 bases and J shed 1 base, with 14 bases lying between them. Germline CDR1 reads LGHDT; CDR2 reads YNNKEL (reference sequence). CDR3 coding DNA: TGTGCCAGCAGCCAACCTAGGACGGCTGGGAACACTGAAGCTTTCTTT. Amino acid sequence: CASSQPRTAGNTEAFF.

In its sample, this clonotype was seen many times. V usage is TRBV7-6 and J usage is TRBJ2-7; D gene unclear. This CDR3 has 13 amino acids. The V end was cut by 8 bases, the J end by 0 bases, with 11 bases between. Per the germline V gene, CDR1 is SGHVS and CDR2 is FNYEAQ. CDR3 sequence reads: CASGQTTSYEQYF. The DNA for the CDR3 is TGTGCCAGCGGCCAGACCACCTCCTACGAGCAGTACTTC.

The chain's CDR3 is CASREGLNTDTQYF. Written as DNA, the CDR3 is TGTGCCAGCAGAGAGGGCCTGAACACAGATACGCAGTATTTT. The chain uses TRBV7-8 and TRBJ2-3; a weak D match, TRBD2 (5 bases). The CDR3 is made up of 14 amino acids. Per germline, CDR1 SGHVS and CDR2 FQNEAQ. Trimming removed 6 bases at V and 2 bases at J, with 12 bases between.

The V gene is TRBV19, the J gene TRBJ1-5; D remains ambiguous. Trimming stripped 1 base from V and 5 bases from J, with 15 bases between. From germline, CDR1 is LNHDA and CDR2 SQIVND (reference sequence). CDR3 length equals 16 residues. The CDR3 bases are TGTGCCAGTAGTATAGCAGAGGCCACCAGGCATCAGCCCCAGCATTTT. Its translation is CASSIAEATRHQPQHF.

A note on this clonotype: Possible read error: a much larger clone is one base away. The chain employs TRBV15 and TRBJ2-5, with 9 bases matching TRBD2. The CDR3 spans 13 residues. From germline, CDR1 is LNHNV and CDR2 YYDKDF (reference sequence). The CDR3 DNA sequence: TGTGCCACCGGCAGCGGGAGGAGGGAGACCCAGTACTTC. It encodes CATGSGRRETQYF. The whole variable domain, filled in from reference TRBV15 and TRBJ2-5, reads DAMVIQNPRYQVTQFGKPVTLSCSQTLNHNVMYWYQQKSSQAPKLLFHYYDKDFNNEADTPDNFQSRRPNTSFCFLDIRSPGLGDTAMYLCATGSGRRETQYFGPGTRLLVL.

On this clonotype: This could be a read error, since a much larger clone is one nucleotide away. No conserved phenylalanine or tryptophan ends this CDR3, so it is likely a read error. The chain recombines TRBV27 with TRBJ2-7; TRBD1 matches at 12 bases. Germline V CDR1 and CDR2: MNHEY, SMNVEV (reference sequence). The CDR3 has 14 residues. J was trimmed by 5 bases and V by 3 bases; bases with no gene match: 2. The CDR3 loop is CASSLGTGGDEQYS. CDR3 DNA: TGTGCCAGCAGTTTGGGGACAGGGGGCGACGAGCAGTACTCC.

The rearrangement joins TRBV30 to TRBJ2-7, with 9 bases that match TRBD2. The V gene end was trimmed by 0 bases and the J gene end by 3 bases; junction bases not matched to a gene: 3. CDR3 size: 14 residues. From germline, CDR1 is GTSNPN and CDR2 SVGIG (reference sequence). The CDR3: CAWSVVAGDYEQYF. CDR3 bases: TGTGCCTGGAGTGTTGTAGCGGGAGACTACGAGCAGTACTTC.